One T cell receptor (beta chain) is described in this entry. What this receptor recognizes is not known. Base qualities are not provided; no much larger clone lies one nucleotide away. V ends up 5 bases short and J 8 bases short, with an unmatched junction base count of 8. From a lookup of the germline V gene, CDR1 and CDR2 are SGHTA and FQGNSA. The CDR3 spans 14 residues, from the cysteine through the phenylalanine. Kept here is only the CDR3 DNA, which spans 42 bases and is read in frame from base 1. This sample is part of a study of shared clonotypes between healthy human individuals (dated by TCRdb to 2020 to 2022). The study in broad terms: A couple of women and a few men aged 18 to 49 years were included in the cohort. For each donor, three plates each were used for CD4 naive and CD4 memory, two plates were used for CD8 naive, and one plate was used for CD8 memory. The study deeply sequenced blood TCR repertoires of about 5 healthy adults to estimate repertoire size and the extent of clonotype sharing between individuals. Different laboratories and diverse techniques were used to prepare libraries and sequence TCR repertoires, to increase sequencing depth and limit assay-specific biases. Per donor, leukapheresis produced somewhere between about 0.85 and 10 billion PBMCs.

Using the deep immunoSEQ assay, multiplex PCR amplified TCR CDR3 regions from genomic DNA. For each cell subset, the extracted genomic DNA was distributed evenly across all wells of several immunoSEQ 96-well plates, and each plate served as one replicate. For sorted subsets, each replicate PCR was loaded with about 200 ng genomic DNA, equivalent to roughly 30,000 T cell genomes. The purified libraries were quantified using a Qubit 3.0 fluorometer, sized with a Bioanalyzer 2100, and then quantified again using the KAPA Library Quantification kit. A separate single-read 150-cycle Illumina NextSeq 550 flow cell was used to sequence each immunoSEQ 96-well plate. As for how the authors treated the data: Because the immunoSEQ output held only junctional sequences and lacked quality scores, the filtering could not match the filtering applied to full-length reads. To assign V/J genes and CDR3, sequences were annotated against IMGT germline references using PyIR, a Python wrapper for IgBLAST v1.9. Reads were removed for weak V/J assignments (E-value above 1e-6), missing CDR3, stop codons, out-of-frame junctions, or ambiguous translated residues. V3J clonotypes were defined by identical inferred V gene, J gene, and CDR3 amino acid sequence. The percentage overlap between two repertoires was calculated by dividing the number of shared unique clonotypes by the size of the smaller repertoire. Three approaches were used to assess repertoire richness: RTK rarefaction, the Chao1 estimator, and Recon v2.1 estimates of unobserved clonotypes. Generation probabilities were computed with OLGA for all TCRbeta clonotypes obtained by the gDNA method from a handful of donors. TCRdb carries this immuneACCESS record with in-frame sequences only. Its versions omit some clonotypes, under half of them owing to an unresolved V gene in the studies checked, with the rest unexplained. V and J calls and clone size are given by that table; D and trimming were obtained from the DNA. This sample lists approximately 1.4 million clones; approximately 98% were detected once. Roughly 0.4% of the sample is in the top ten clones.

Study-wide conclusions, independent of this receptor: Approximately 4.8% of naive CD4, more than 3% of naive CD8, 2.3% of memory CD4, and roughly 0.4% of memory CD8 clonotypes were shared across a few donors. Rarefaction of sorted-subset datasets indicated incomplete sequencing despite the large sequencing depth. Only blood was sampled, and tissue TCR repertoires likely differ from those in blood. Naive subsets generally had larger estimated clonotype richness than memory subsets. Higher generation probabilities were observed for clonotypes shared by all four sorted-subset donors than for non-shared clonotypes. Because the study included a small number of donors, the genetic and exposure-history diversity represented was limited. Pairwise subsampling led to the expectation that sequencing depth would affect the degree of clonotype sharing among donors.

Donors were healthy HIV-negative adults with no recently reported acute infections or vaccinations. Every donor was a Caucasian adult living in Nashville, Tennessee, USA. CD4+ T cells were enriched by magnetic negative selection, after which naive cells were positively selected on CD45RA and the negative fraction was taken as the memory subset. After blood collection by leukapheresis, PBMCs were isolated using Ficoll-Histopaque density gradient centrifugation and then cryopreserved in the vapor phase of liquid nitrogen. Analytical flow cytometry was used to check the purity and quantity of every magnetically sorted T cell population. Each sorted fraction had its genomic DNA isolated and then quantified by UV absorbance on a Nanodrop 2000c.

The V and J segments used are TRBV7-2 and TRBJ2-5, and 10 bases in between align with TRBD1. Sequencing input: naive CD4+ T cells sorted from blood. The cell subset or site label corresponds to: CD45RA+ positively selected. This receptor was identified in a man aged 25-40 years in good health. Here is the DNA: TGTGCCAGCAGCAGGGACAGGGGCAAGAGAACCCAGTACTTC. Its protein reads: CASSRDRGKRTQYF.